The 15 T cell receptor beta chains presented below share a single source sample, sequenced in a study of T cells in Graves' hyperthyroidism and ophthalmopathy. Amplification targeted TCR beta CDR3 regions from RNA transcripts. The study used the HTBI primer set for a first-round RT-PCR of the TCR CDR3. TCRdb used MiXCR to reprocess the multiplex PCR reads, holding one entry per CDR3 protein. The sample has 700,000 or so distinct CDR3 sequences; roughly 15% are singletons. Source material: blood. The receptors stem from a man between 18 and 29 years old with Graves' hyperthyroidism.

The CDR3 nucleotides read TGTGCCAGCTCACCTATTGGGACTAGCGGGAGTCGGGAGACCCAGTACTTC. This gives the protein CASSPIGTSGSRETQYF. The chain uses TRBV18 and TRBJ2-5; 14 bases fit TRBD2. CDR1 is KGHSH, CDR2 LQKENI, per germline. CDR3 length equals 17 residues. Trimming cost V 3 bases and J 5 bases; bases outside gene matches: 8.

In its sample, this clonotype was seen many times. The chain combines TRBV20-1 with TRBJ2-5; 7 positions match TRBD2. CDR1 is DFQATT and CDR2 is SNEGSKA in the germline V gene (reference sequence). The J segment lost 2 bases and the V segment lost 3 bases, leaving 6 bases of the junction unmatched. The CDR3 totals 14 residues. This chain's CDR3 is CSARVAGPQETQYF. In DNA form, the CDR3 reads TGCAGTGCTAGGGTAGCGGGTCCACAAGAGACCCAGTACTTC.

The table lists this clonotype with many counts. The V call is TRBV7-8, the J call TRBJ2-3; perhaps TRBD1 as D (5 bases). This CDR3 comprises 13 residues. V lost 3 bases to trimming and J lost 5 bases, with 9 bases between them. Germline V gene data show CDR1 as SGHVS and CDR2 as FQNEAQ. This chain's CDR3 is CASSFERGDTQYF. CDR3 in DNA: TGTGCCAGCAGCTTTGAAAGGGGAGATACGCAGTATTTT.

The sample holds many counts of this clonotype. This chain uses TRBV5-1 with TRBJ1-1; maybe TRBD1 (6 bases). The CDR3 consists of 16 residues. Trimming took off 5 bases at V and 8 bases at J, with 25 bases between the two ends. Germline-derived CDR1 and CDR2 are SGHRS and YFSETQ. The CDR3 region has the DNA TGCGCCAGCAGGGGATACCCGGGACACCTTGAATCCGAAGCTTTCTTT. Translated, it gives CASRGYPGHLESEAFF.

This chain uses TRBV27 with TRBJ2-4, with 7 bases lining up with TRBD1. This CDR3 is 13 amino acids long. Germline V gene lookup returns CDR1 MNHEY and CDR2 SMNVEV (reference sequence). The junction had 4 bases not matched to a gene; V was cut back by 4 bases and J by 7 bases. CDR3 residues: CASSSGQVNIQYF. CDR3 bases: TGTGCCAGCAGTTCCGGACAGGTGAACATTCAGTACTTC.

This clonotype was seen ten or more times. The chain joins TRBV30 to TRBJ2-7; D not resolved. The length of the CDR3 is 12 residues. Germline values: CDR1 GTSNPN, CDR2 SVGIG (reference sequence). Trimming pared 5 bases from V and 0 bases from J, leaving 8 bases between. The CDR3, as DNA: TGTGCCTGGGGTGACAACTCCTACGAGCAGTACTTC. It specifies CAWGDNSYEQYF.

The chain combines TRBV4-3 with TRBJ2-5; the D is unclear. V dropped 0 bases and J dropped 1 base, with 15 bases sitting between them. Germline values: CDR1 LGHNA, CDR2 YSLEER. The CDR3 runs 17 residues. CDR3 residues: CASSQETPWAAQETQYF. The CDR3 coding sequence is TGCGCCAGCAGCCAAGAAACCCCCTGGGCAGCCCAAGAGACCCAGTACTTC.

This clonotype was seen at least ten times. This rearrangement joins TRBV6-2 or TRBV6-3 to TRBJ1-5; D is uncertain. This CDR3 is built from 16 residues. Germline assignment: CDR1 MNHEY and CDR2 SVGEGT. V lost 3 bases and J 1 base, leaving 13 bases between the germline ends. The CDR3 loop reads CASSYAWIRSNQPQHF. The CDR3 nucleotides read TGTGCCAGCAGTTATGCGTGGATCCGAAGCAATCAGCCCCAGCATTTT.

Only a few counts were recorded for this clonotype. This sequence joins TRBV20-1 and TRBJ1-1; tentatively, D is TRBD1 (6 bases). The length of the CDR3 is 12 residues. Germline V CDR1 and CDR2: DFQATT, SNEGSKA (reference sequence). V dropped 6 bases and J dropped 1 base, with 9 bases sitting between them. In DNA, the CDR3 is TGCAGTGCGTCACAGGGGAACACTGAAGCTTTCTTT. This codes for CSASQGNTEAFF.

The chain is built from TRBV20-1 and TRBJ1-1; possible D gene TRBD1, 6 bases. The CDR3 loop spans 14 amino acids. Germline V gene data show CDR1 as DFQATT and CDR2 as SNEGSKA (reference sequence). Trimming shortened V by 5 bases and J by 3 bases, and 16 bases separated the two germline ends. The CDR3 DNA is TGCAGTGCTCCCACGGGAGGGGGGGACACTGAAGCTTTCTTT. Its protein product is CSAPTGGGDTEAFF.

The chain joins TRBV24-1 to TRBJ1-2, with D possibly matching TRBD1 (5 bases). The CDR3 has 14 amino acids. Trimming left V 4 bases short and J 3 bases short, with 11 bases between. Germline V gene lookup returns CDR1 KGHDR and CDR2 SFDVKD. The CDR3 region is CATSEGGEYYGYTF. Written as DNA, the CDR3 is TGTGCCACCAGTGAGGGGGGGGAGTACTATGGCTACACCTTC.

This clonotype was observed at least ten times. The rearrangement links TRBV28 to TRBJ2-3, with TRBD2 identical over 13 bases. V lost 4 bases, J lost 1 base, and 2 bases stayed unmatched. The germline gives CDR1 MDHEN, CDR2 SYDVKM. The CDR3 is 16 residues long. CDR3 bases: TGTGCCAGCAGTTATGGGACTAGCGGGGGCACAGATACGCAGTATTTT. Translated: CASSYGTSGGTDTQYF.

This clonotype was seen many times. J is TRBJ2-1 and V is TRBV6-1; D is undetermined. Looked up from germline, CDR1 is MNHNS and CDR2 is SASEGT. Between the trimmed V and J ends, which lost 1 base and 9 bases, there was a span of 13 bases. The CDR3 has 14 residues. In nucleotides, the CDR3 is TGTGCCAGCAGTGAAGGGCGCTATTTTCGTGAGCAGTTCTTC. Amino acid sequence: CASSEGRYFREQFF.

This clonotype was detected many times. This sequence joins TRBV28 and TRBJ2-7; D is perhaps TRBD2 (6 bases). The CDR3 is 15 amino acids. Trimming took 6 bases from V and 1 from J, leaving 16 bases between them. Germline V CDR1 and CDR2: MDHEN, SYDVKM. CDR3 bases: TGTGCCAGCAGCACGGGGGTAGCGGATTCCTACGAGCAGTACTTC. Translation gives CASSTGVADSYEQYF.

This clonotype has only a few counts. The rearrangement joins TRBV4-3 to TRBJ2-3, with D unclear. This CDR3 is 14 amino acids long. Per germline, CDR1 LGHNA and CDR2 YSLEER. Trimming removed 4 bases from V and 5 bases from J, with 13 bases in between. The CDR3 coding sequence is TGCGCCAGCAGCCCGATCCCATCTAGAGATACGCAGTATTTT. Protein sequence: CASSPIPSRDTQYF.